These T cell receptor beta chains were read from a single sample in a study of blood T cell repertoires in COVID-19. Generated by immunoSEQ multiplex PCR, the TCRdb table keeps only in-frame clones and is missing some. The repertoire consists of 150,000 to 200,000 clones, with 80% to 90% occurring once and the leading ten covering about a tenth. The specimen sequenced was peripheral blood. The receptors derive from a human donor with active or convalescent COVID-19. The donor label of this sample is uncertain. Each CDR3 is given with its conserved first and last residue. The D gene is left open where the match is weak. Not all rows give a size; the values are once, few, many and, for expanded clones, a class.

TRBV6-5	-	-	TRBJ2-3	CASSPRQAADTQYF	TGTGCCAGCAGTCCTCGACAGGCGGCAGATACGCAGTATTTT
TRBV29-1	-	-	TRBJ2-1	CSGGGHDNEQFF	TGCAGCGGGGGGGGACACGACAATGAGCAGTTCTTC
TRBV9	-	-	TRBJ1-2	CASSVVEGEGYTF	TGTGCCAGCAGCGTAGTCGAGGGGGAGGGCTACACCTTC
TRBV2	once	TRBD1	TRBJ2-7	CASSGGGTGYEQYF	TGTGCCAGCAGTGGAGGAGGGACAGGCTACGAGCAGTACTTC
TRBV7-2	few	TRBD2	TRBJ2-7	CASSLSSGLNYEQYF	TGTGCCAGCAGCTTATCTAGCGGACTAAACTACGAGCAGTACTTC
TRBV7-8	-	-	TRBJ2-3	CASSLVGGSTDTQYF	TGTGCCAGCAGCTTGGTGGGAGGCAGCACAGATACGCAGTATTTT
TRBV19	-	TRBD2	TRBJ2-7	CASSTWTSGETYEQYF	TGTGCCAGTAGTACCTGGACTAGCGGGGAAACCTACGAGCAGTACTTC
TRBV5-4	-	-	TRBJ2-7	CASSLYRGWDEQYF	TGTGCCAGCAGCTTGTACCGGGGGTGGGACGAGCAGTACTTC
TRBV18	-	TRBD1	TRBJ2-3	CASSPGQGGGSTDTQYF	TGTGCCAGCTCACCTGGACAGGGGGGAGGTAGCACAGATACGCAGTATTTT
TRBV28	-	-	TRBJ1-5	CASTSPRGPQHF	TGTGCCAGCACCTCCCCCAGGGGCCCCCAGCATTTT
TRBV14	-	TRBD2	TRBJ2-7	CASSQDPRTSGFYEQYF	TGTGCCAGCAGCCAAGACCCACGGACTAGCGGGTTTTACGAGCAGTACTTC
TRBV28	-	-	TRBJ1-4	CASRSAGIFEKLFF	TGTGCCAGCCGCTCGGCGGGAATTTTCGAAAAACTGTTTTTT
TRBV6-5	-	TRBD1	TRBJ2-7	CASSTSGTGDEQYF	TGTGCCAGCAGTACCTCCGGGACAGGGGACGAGCAGTACTTC
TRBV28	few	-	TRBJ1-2	CASRVRTKYGYTF	TGTGCCAGCAGGGTCAGAACGAAATATGGCTACACCTTC
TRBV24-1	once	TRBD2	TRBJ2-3	CATSDHTSVDTQYF	TGTGCCACCAGTGACCATACTAGCGTAGATACGCAGTATTTT
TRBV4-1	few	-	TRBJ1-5	CASSQESWGGDQPQHF	TGCGCCAGCAGCCAAGAAAGTTGGGGGGGGGATCAGCCCCAGCATTTT
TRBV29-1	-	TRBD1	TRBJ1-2	CSVEYPPQGLDGYTF	TGCAGCGTTGAATATCCCCCACAGGGGCTTGATGGCTACACCTTC
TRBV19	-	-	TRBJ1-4	CASRGLSEKLFF	TGTGCCAGTAGGGGACTGTCCGAAAAACTGTTTTTT
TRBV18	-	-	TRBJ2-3	CASSPRRGTDTQYF	TGTGCCAGCTCACCACGCAGGGGCACAGATACGCAGTATTTT
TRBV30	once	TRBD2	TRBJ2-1	CAWSHRVGAGGAYNEQFF	TGTGCCTGGAGTCACAGGGTTGGCGCGGGAGGGGCCTACAATGAGCAGTTCTTC
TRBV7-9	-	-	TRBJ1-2	CASSLSGAYGYTF	TGTGCCAGCAGCTTATCAGGGGCCTATGGCTACACCTTC
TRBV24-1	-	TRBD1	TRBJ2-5	CATSETGQGLQETQYF	TGTGCCACCAGTGAGACGGGACAGGGCTTACAAGAGACCCAGTACTTC
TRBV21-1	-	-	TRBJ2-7	CASSEAGGQHEQYF	TGTGCCAGCAGCGAGGCGGGAGGGCAACACGAGCAGTACTTC
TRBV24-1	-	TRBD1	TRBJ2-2	CATTTGGAGELFF	TGTGCCACCACGACAGGGGGCGCCGGGGAGCTGTTTTTT
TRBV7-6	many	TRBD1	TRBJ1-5	CASSLDEGANQPQHF	TGTGCCAGCAGCTTAGATGAGGGGGCGAATCAGCCCCAGCATTTT
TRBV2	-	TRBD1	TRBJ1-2	CASQSRTGAGYTF	TGTGCCAGCCAGTCTAGGACAGGGGCGGGCTACACCTTC
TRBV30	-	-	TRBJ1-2	CARNRDNYGYTF	TGTGCCCGGAACAGGGATAACTATGGCTACACCTTC
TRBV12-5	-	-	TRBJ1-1	CASGLVRQRTEAFF	TGTGCTAGTGGTTTGGTACGACAGAGGACTGAAGCTTTCTTT
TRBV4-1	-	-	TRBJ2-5	CASSQMAEQETQYF	TGCGCCAGCAGCCAAATGGCAGAACAAGAGACCCAGTACTTC